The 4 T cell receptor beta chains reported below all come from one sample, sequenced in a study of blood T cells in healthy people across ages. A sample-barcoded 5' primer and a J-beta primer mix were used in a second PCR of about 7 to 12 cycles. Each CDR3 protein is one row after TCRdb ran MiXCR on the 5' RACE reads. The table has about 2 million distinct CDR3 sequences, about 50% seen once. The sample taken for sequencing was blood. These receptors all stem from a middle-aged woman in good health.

CDR3 sequence reads: CASSHLQGYYGYTF. The CDR3, as DNA: TGTGCCAGCAGCCACTTACAGGGCTACTATGGCTACACCTTC. The rearrangement joins TRBV3-1 to TRBJ1-2; weak D call: TRBD1 (6 bases). The germline V and J ends were trimmed by 3 bases and 3 bases, with 11 bases remaining between them. Germline V gene data show CDR1 as LGHDT and CDR2 as YNNKEL (reference sequence). This CDR3 has 14 residues. Filled out from reference TRBV3-1 and TRBJ1-2, the complete variable domain reads DTAVSQTPKYLVTQMGNDKSIKCEQNLGHDTMYWYKQDSKKFLKIMFSYNNKELIINETVPNRFSPKSPDKAHLNLHINSLELGDSAVYFCASSHLQGYYGYTFGSGTRLTVV.

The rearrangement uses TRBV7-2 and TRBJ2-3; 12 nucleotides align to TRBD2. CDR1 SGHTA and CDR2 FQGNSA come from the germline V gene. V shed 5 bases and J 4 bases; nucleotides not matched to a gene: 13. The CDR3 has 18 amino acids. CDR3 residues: CASSGASGGAMLPDTQYF. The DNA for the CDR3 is TGTGCCAGCAGCGGGGCTAGCGGGGGGGCTATGCTACCAGATACGCAGTATTTT.

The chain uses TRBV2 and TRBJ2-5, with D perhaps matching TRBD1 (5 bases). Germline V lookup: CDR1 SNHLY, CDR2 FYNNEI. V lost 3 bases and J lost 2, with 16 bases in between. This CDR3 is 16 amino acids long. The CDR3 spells CASSDDWGVGQETQYF. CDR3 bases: TGTGCCAGCAGTGATGATTGGGGCGTGGGGCAAGAGACCCAGTACTTC.

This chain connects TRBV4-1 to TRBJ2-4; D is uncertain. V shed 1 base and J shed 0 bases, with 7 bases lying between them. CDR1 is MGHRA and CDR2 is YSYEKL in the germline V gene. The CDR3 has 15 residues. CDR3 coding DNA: TGCGCCAGCAGCCAAGGAAGCCTAGCCAAAAACATTCAGTACTTC. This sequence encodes CASSQGSLAKNIQYF.